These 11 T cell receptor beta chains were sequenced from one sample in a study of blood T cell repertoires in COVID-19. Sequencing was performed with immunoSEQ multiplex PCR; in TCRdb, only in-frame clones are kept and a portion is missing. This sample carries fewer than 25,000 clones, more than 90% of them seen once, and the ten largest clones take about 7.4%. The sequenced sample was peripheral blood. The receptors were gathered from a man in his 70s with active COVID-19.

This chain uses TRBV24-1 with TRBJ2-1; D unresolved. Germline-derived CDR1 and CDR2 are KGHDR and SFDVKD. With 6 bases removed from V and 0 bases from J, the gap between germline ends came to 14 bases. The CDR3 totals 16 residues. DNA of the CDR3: TGTGCCACCAGTCCCCACAAAACCAGCTCCTACAATGAGCAGTTCTTC. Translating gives CATSPHKTSSYNEQFF.

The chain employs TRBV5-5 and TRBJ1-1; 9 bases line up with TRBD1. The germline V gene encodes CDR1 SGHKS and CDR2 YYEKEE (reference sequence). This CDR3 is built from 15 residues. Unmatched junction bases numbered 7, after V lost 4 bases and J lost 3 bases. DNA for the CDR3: TGTGCCAGCAGCATTGGGACAGGGAGGGACACTGAAGCTTTCTTT. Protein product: CASSIGTGRDTEAFF.

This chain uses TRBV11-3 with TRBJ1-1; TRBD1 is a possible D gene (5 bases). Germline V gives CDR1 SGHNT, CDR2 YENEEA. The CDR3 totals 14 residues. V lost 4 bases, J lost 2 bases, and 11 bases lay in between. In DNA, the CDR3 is TGTGCCAGCAGCTCGACGGACACAAACACTGAAGCTTTCTTT. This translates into CASSSTDTNTEAFF.

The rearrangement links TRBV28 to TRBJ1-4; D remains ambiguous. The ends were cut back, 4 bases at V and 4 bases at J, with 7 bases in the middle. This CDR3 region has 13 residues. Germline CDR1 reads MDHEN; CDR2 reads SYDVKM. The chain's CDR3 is CASSWEVNEKLFF. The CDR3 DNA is TGTGCCAGCAGTTGGGAGGTTAATGAAAAACTGTTTTTT.

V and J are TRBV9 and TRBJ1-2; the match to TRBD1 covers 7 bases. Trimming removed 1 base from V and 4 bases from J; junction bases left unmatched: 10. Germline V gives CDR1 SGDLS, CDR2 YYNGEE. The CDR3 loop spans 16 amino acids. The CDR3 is CASSVRDSSLVYGYTF. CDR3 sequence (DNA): TGTGCCAGCAGCGTAAGGGACAGCAGCCTGGTCTATGGCTACACCTTC.

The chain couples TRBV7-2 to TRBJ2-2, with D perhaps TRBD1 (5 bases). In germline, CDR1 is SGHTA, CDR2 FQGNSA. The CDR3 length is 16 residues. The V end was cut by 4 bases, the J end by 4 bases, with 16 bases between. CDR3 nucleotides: TGTGCCAGCAGCTATCAAGTGAGCAGGGTCACCGGGGAGCTGTTTTTT. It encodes CASSYQVSRVTGELFF.

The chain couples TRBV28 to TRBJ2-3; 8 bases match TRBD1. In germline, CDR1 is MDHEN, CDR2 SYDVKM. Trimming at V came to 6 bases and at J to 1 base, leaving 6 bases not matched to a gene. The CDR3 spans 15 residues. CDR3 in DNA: TGTGCCAGCAGACCCAGGGGGCGAGGCACAGATACGCAGTATTTT. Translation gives CASRPRGRGTDTQYF.

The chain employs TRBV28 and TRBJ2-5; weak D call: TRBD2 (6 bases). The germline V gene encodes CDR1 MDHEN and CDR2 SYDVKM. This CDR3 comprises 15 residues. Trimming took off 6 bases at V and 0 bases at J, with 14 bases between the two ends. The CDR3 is CASSTGTYNQETQYF. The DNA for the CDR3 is TGTGCCAGCAGCACCGGGACTTATAACCAAGAGACCCAGTACTTC.

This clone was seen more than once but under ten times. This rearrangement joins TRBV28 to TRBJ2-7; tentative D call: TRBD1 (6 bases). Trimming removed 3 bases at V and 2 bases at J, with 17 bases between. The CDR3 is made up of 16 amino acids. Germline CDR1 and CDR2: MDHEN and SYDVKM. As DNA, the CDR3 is TGTGCCAGCAGTTTCCCTCGGACAGCCTTCCCCTACGAGCAGTACTTC. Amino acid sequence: CASSFPRTAFPYEQYF. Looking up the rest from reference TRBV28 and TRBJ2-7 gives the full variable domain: DVKVTQSSRYLVKRTGEKVFLECVQDMDHENMFWYRQDPGLGLRLIYFSYDVKMKEKGDIPEGYSVSREKKERFSLILESASTNQTSMYLCASSFPRTAFPYEQYFGPGTRLTVT.

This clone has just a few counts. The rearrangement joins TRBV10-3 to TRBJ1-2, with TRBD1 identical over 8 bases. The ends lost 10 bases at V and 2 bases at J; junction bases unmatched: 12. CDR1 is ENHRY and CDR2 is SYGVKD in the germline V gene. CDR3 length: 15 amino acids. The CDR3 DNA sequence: TGTGCCACCACAGGGGGTGTAGGGTGGAACTATGGCTACACCTTC. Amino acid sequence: CATTGGVGWNYGYTF.

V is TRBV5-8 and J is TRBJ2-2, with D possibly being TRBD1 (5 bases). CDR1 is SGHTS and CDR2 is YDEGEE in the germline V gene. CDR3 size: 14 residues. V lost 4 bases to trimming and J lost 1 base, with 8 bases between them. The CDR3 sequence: CASSPQGNTGELFF. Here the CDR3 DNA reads TGTGCCAGCAGCCCGCAGGGGAACACCGGGGAGCTGTTTTTT.